One and the same sample provided the 6 T cell receptor beta chains below, sequenced in a study of blood T cells in healthy people across ages. Alongside a J-beta primer mix, a sample-barcoded 5' primer served in a second PCR lasting roughly 6 to 11 cycles. MiXCR, applied by TCRdb to the 5' RACE reads, yields one record per CDR3 protein. Found here are 800,000 or so distinct CDR3 sequences, approximately 25% of them singletons; the top ten hold roughly 3.5%. These records were also assigned to another study, of T cells of mothers and their children.

The sample taken for sequencing was blood. The origin of the receptors is a boy between 10 and 17 years old in good health.

This chain connects TRBV9 to TRBJ1-2; D perhaps matches TRBD1 (6 bases). The CDR3 extends over 16 amino acids. The germline V and J ends were trimmed by 2 bases and 0 bases, with 14 bases remaining between them. Germline CDR1 is SGDLS and CDR2 is YYNGEE. CDR3 DNA sequence: TGTGCCAGCAGCGTCGATTGGGGGGCATCTAACTATGGCTACACCTTC. This sequence encodes CASSVDWGASNYGYTF. The whole variable domain, remainder taken from reference TRBV9 and TRBJ1-2, is DSGVTQTPKHLITATGQRVTLRCSPRSGDLSVYWYQQSLDQGLQFLIQYYNGEERAKGNILERFSAQQFPDLHSELNLSSLELGDSALYFCASSVDWGASNYGYTFGSGTRLTVV.

This clonotype showed up just a few times. V usage is TRBV10-3 and J usage is TRBJ2-5; 7 bases are a match to TRBD1. Germline-derived CDR1 and CDR2 are ENHRY and SYGVKD. The V and J ends lost 3 bases and 2 bases, in that order; junction bases with no gene match: 6. The CDR3 extends over 15 amino acids. CDR3 DNA: TGTGCCATCAGTGACCCAGGGGGTGATCAAGAGACCCAGTACTTC. Amino acid sequence: CAISDPGGDQETQYF.

On this clonotype: Compared with germline, one end of the junction differs, possibly owing to a read error. CDR3 DNA: TGTGCCAGCAGAGAAGCCGGGAGAAAGGGGGCCACAGATACGCAGTATTTT. Its protein is CASREAGRKGATDTQYF. V usage is TRBV6-1 and J usage is TRBJ2-3, with D perhaps matching TRBD1 (7 bases). Germline CDR1 reads MNHNS; CDR2 reads SASEGT. This CDR3 has 17 amino acids.

The chain uses TRBV27 and TRBJ2-7, with D perhaps TRBD1 or TRBD2 (5 bases each). Trimming pared 3 bases from V and 5 bases from J, leaving 11 bases between. The CDR3 has 13 residues. Per germline, CDR1 MNHEY and CDR2 SMNVEV (reference sequence). CDR3: CASSFEGRHEQYF. The DNA for the CDR3 is TGTGCCAGCAGTTTCGAGGGGCGGCACGAGCAGTACTTC.

This clonotype was counted once. The rearrangement joins TRBV12-3 or TRBV12-4 to TRBJ2-1; D is unresolved. This CDR3 is 17 amino acids long. V was clipped by 6 bases and J by 0 bases, with 18 bases between them. Here the CDR3 DNA reads TGTGCCAGCAGCCCTGCGTCGGCTCAGAGCTCCTACAATGAGCAGTTCTTC. Its translation is CASSPASAQSSYNEQFF.

This clonotype was detected once. Mismatch with germline at one junction end may stem from a read error. This chain links TRBV24-1 with TRBJ2-5; 10 bases align to TRBD1. Looked up from germline, CDR1 is KGHDR and CDR2 is SFDVKD. The CDR3 is made up of 15 amino acids. The CDR3 loop reads CATSDLGQGEETQYF. In nucleotides, the CDR3 is TGCGCCACCAGTGATCTCGGACAGGGGGAAGAGACCCAGTACTTC.